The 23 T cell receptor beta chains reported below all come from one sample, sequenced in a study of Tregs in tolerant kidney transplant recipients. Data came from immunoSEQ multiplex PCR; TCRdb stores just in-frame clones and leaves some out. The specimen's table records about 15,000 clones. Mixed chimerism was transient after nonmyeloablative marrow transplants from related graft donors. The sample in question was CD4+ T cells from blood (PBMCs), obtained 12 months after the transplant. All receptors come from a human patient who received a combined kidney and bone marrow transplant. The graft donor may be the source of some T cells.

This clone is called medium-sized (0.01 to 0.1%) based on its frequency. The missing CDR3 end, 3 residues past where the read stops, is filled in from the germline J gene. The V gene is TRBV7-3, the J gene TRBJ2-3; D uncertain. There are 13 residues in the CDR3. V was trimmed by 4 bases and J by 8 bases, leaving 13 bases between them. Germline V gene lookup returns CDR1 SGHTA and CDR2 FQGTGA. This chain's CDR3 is CASSSVRSGTQYF. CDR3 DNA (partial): TGTGCCAGCAGCTCAGTCCGGTCGGGTACG.

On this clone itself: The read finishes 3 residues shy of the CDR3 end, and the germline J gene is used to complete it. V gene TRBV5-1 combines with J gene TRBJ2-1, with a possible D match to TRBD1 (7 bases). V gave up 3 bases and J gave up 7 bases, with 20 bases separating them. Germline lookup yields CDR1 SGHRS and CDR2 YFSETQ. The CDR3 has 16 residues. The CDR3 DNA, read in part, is TGCGCCAGCAGCTCCAGGGGGGCTGCAACTGTAAATGAG. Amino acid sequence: CASSSRGAATVNE. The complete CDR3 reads CASSSRGAATVNEQFF.

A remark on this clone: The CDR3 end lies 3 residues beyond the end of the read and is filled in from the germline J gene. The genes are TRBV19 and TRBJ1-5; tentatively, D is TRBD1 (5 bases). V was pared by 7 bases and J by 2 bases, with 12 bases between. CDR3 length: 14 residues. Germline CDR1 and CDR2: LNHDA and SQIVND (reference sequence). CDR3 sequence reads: CASMPGSGNQPQHF. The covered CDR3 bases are TGTGCCAGTATGCCAGGGTCTGGCAATCAGCCC.

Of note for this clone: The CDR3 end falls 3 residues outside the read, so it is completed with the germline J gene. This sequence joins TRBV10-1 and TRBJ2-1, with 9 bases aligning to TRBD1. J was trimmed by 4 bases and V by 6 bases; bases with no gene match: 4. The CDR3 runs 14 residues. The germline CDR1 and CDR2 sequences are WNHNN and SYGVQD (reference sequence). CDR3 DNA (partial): TGCGCCAGCAGCCGGGACAGGGTGTACAATGAG. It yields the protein CASSRDRVYNE. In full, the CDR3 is CASSRDRVYNEQFF.

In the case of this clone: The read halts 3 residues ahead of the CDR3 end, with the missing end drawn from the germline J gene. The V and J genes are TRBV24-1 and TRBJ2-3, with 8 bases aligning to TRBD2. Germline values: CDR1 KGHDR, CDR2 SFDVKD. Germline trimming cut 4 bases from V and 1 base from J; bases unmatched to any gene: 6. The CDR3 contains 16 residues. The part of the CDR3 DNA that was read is TGTGCCACCAGTGACAGAGCGGGAGCGGGCACAGATACG. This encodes CATSDRAGAGTDT. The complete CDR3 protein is CATSDRAGAGTDTQYF.

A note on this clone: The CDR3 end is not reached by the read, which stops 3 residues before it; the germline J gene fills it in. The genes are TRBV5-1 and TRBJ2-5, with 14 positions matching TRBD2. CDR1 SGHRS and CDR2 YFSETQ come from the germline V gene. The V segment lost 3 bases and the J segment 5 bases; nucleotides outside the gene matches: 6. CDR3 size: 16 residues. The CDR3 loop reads CASSSRLAGGYETQYF. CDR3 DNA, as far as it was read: TGCGCCAGCAGCTCCCGACTAGCGGGAGGGTACGAGACC.

CDR3 loop: CASSLSGRFTYEQYF. The CDR3 bases that were read are TGTGCCAGCAGCTTAAGCGGGAGGTTTACCTACGAG. This chain connects TRBV7-9 to TRBJ2-7; 9 nucleotides align to TRBD2. The CDR3 end lies 3 residues beyond the end of the read and is filled in from the germline J gene. This CDR3 region has 15 residues. Germline trimming cut 2 bases from V and 2 bases from J; bases unmatched to any gene: 4. CDR1 and CDR2 from the germline V gene are SEHNR and FQNEAQ (reference sequence).

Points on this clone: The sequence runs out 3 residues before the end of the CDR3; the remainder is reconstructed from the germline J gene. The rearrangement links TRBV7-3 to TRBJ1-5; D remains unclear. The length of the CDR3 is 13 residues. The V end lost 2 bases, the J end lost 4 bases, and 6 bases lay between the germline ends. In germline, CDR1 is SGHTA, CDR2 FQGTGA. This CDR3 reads CASSLDRNQPQHF. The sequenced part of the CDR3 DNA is TGTGCCAGCAGCTTAGATCGGAATCAGCCC.

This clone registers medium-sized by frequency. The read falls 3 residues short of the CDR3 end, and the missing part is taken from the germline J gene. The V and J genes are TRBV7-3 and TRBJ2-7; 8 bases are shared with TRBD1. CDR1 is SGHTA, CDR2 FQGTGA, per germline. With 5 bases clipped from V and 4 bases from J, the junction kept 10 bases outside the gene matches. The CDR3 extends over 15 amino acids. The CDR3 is CASSPGGTGVYEQYF. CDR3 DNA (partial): TGTGCCAGCAGCCCAGGGGGGACAGGTGTTTACGAG.

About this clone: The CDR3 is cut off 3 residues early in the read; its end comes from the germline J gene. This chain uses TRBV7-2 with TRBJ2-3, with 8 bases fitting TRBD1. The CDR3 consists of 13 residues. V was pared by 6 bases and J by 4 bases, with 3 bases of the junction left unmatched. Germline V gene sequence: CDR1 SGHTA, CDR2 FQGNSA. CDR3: CASREQGADTQYF. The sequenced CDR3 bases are TGTGCCAGCAGGGAACAGGGGGCAGATACG.

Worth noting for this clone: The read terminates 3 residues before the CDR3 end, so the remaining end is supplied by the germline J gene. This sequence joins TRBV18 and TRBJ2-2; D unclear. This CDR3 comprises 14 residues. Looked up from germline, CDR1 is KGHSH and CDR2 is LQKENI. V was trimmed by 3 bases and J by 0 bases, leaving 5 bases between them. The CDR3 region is CASSPTANTGELFF. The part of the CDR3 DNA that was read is TGTGCCAGCTCACCCACTGCGAACACCGGGGAG.

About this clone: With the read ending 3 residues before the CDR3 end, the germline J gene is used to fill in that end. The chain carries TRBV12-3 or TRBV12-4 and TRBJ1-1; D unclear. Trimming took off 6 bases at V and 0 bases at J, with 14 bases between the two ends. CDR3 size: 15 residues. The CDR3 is CASSPSGALNTEAFF. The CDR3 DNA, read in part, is TGTGCCAGCAGCCCGTCCGGAGCGCTGAACACTGAA.

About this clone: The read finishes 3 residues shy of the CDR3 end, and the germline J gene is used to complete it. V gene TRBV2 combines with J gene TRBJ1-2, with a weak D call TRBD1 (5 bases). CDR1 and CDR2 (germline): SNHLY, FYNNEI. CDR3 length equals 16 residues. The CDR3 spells CASTERGSLLSVGYTF. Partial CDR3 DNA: TGTGCCAGCACCGAACGGGGGTCCCTACTTTCAGTCGGC.

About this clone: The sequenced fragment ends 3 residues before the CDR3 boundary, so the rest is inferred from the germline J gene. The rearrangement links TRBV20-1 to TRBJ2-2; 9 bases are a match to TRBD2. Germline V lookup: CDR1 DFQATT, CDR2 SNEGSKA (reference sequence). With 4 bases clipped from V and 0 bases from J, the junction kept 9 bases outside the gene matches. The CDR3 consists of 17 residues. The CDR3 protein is CSAKATSGHANTGELFF. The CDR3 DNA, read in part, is TGCAGTGCTAAAGCCACTAGCGGGCACGCGAACACCGGGGAG.

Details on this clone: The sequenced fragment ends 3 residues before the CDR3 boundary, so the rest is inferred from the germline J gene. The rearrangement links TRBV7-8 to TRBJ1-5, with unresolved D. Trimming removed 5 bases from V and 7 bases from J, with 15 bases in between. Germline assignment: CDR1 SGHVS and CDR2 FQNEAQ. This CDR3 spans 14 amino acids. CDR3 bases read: TGTGCCAGCAGCCTAAAGACGATAGCACAGCCC. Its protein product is CASSLKTIAQP. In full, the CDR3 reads CASSLKTIAQPQHF.

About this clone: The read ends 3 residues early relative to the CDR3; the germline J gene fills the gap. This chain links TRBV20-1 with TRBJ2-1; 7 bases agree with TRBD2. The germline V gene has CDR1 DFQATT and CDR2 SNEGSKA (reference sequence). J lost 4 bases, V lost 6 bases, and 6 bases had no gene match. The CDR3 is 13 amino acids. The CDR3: CSADRSGYNEQFF. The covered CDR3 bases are TGCAGTGCCGATCGTAGCGGGTACAATGAG.

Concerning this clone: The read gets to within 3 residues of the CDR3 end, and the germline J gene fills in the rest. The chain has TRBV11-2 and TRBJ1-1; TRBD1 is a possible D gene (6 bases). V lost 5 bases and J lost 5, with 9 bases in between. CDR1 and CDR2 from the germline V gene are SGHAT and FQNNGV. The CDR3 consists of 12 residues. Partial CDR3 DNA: TGTGCCAGCAGCCACAGGGAAACTGAA. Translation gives CASSHRETE. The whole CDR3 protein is CASSHRETEAFF.

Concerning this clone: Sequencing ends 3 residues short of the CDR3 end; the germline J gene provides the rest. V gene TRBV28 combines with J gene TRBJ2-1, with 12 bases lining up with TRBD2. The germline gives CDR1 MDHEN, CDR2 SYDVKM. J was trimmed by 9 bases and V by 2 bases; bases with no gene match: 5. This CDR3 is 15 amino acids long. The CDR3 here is CASSLIGLAGSEQFF. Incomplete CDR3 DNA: TGTGCCAGCAGTTTAATCGGACTAGCGGGATCTGAG.

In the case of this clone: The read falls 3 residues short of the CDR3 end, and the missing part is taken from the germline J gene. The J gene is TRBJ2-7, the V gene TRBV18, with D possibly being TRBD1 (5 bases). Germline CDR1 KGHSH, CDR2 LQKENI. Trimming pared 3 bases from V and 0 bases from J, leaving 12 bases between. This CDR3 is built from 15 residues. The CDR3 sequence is CASSPPRQGSYEQYF. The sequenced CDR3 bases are TGTGCCAGCTCACCCCCCCGGCAGGGCTCCTACGAG.

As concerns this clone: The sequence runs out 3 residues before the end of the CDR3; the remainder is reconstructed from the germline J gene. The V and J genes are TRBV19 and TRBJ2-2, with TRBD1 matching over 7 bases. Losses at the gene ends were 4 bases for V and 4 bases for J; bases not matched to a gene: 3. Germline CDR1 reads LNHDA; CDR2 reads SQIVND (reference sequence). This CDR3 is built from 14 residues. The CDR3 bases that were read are TGTGCCAGTAGTACCGACAGGGCCACCGGGGAG. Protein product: CASSTDRATGE. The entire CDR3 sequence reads CASSTDRATGELFF. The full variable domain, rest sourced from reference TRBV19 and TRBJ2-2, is DGGITQSPKYLFRKEGQNVTLSCEQNLNHDAMYWYRQDPGQGLRLIYYSQIVNDFQKGDIAEGYSVSREKKESFPLTVTSAQKNPTAFYLCASSTDRATGELFFGEGSRLTVL.

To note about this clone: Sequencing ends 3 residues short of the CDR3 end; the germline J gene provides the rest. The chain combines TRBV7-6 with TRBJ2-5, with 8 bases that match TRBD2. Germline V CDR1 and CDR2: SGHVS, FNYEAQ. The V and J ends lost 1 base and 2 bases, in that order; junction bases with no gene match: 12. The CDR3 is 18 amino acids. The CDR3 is CASSLVAARPGGQETQYF. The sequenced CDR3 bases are TGTGCCAGCAGCTTAGTTGCCGCCCGCCCGGGGGGGCAAGAGACC.

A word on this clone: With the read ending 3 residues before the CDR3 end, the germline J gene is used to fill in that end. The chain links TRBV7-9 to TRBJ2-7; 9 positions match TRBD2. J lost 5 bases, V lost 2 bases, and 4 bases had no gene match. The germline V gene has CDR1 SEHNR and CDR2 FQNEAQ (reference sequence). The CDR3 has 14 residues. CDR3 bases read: TGTGCCAGCAGCTTAAGCGGGAGGTACGACGAG. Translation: CASSLSGRYDE. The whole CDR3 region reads CASSLSGRYDEQYF. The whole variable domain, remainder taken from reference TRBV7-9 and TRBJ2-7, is DTGVSQNPRHKITKRGQNVTFRCDPISEHNRLYWYRQTLGQGPEFLTYFQNEAQLEKSRLLSDRFSAERPKGSFSTLEIQRTEQGDSAMYLCASSLSGRYDEQYFGPGTRLTVT.

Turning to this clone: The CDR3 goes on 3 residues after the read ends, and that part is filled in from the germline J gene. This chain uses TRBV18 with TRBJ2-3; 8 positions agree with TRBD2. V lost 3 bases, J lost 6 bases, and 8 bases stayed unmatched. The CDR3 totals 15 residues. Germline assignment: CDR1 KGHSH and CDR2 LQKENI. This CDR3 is CASSPSRGGRDTQYF. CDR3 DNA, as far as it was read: TGTGCCAGCTCACCCTCTCGCGGGGGGCGGGATACG.